The 30 T cell receptor beta chains given below trace back to one sample, sequenced in a study of blood T cell repertoires in COVID-19. The protocol was immunoSEQ multiplex PCR, while the TCRdb copy is restricted to in-frame clones and leaves out a portion. The sample includes almost 55,000 clones, 85% to 90% seen only once; the top ten take around 28%. The sample comprised peripheral blood. Receptor source: a human donor in a cohort sampled during active COVID-19.

The chain employs TRBV27 and TRBJ1-1; D is perhaps TRBD1 (6 bases). The V end was cut by 5 bases, the J end by 4 bases, with 11 bases between. This CDR3 has 13 amino acids. The germline V gene has CDR1 MNHEY and CDR2 SMNVEV (reference sequence). CDR3 region: CASSQQGRTEAFF. The CDR3 DNA follows: TGTGCCAGCAGTCAACAGGGTCGCACTGAAGCTTTCTTT.

The chain uses TRBV24-1 and TRBJ2-2; TRBD1 aligns across 11 bases. With V trimmed by 2 bases and J by 5 bases, 9 bases remained unmatched. Germline CDR1 and CDR2: KGHDR and SFDVKD. There are 18 residues in the CDR3. In DNA form, the CDR3 reads TGTGCCACCAGTGATTCGATACCGGGACAGGGGGGGACCGGGGAGCTGTTTTTT. It codes for CATSDSIPGQGGTGELFF.

The chain is built from TRBV5-6 and TRBJ2-7; no firm D call. Germline CDR1 reads SGHDT; CDR2 reads YYEEEE. Trimming pared 3 bases from V and 5 bases from J, leaving 18 bases between. The CDR3 has 15 amino acids. CDR3 residues: CASSWAGLKTHEQYF. As DNA, the CDR3 is TGTGCCAGCAGCTGGGCCGGCTTGAAGACCCACGAGCAGTACTTC.

The chain couples TRBV3-1 (or the pseudogene TRBV3-2) to TRBJ1-2; weak D call: TRBD1 (5 bases). The CDR3 covers 16 residues. V was trimmed by 4 bases and J by 4 bases, leaving 19 bases between them. The germline V gene has CDR1 LGHDT and CDR2 YNNKEL (reference sequence). CDR3 coding DNA: TGTGCCAGCAGCCGCACGGTCGGGGGGGGTGGCTATGGCTACACCTTC. Its protein product is CASSRTVGGGGYGYTF.

This clone has just a few counts. The chain employs TRBV7-2 and TRBJ2-3; 8 bases match TRBD2. Germline V gene sequence: CDR1 SGHTA, CDR2 FQGNSA. The CDR3 is 17 residues long. The ends lost 1 base at V and 3 bases at J; junction bases unmatched: 9. The CDR3 region is CASSLVPGRALTDTQYF. The CDR3 coding sequence is TGTGCCAGCAGCTTAGTGCCCGGGAGGGCCCTGACAGATACGCAGTATTTT.

V usage is TRBV7-2 and J usage is TRBJ2-7; D gene unclear. The V gene lost 5 bases and the J gene lost 6 bases, with 8 bases spanning the gap. Germline CDR1 and CDR2: SGHTA and FQGNSA. The CDR3 sequence is 11 residues long. The CDR3 DNA is TGTGCCAGCAGCCATTTTTCCGAGCAGTACTTC. Translation gives CASSHFSEQYF.

This clone was seen only once. The V and J genes are TRBV6-5 and TRBJ2-7; no clear D gene. The CDR3 is made up of 15 amino acids. Germline CDR1 reads MNHEY; CDR2 reads SVGAGI. The V gene lost 5 bases and the J gene lost 3 bases, with 17 bases spanning the gap. CDR3 loop: CASSPIGRSLYEQYF. In DNA, the CDR3 is TGTGCCAGCAGTCCAATCGGAAGGAGCCTCTACGAGCAGTACTTC.

This clone was found a few times. The chain has TRBV10-1 and TRBJ2-2; D gene uncertain. This CDR3 is built from 14 residues. Per the germline V gene, CDR1 is WNHNN and CDR2 is SYGVQD (reference sequence). Trimming took off 5 bases at V and 1 base at J, with 8 bases between the two ends. In DNA, the CDR3 is TGCGCCAGCAGTCCTACGAGGAACACCGGGGAGCTGTTTTTT. This gives the protein CASSPTRNTGELFF.

The chain carries TRBV2 and TRBJ1-2; the D gene is possibly TRBD1 (5 bases). V lost 3 bases and J lost 5, with 19 bases in between. CDR3 size: 16 residues. CDR1 is SNHLY and CDR2 is FYNNEI in the germline V gene. The CDR3, as DNA: TGTGCCAGCAGTGAGGGGGGATTCACCCTACTATATGGCTACACCTTC. This translates into CASSEGGFTLLYGYTF.

The V and J genes are TRBV28 and TRBJ2-7; maybe TRBD1 (6 bases). Germline V lookup: CDR1 MDHEN, CDR2 SYDVKM. The CDR3 is made up of 13 amino acids. With 10 bases removed from V and 2 bases from J, the gap between germline ends came to 15 bases. The CDR3 spells CATSDSRTYEQYF. The CDR3 coding sequence is TGTGCCACCTCGGACAGTCGGACCTACGAGCAGTACTTC.

This chain connects TRBV2 to TRBJ1-1; no firm D call. Trimming cost V 5 bases and J 2 bases, with 12 bases left between them. CDR3 length equals 14 residues. The germline V gene encodes CDR1 SNHLY and CDR2 FYNNEI. CDR3 sequence (DNA): TGTGCCAGCAGTTCAAAGAGATATAACACTGAAGCTTTCTTT. It codes for CASSSKRYNTEAFF. Looking up the rest from reference TRBV2 and TRBJ1-1 gives the full variable domain: EPEVTQTPSHQVTQMGQEVILRCVPISNHLYFYWYRQILGQKVEFLVSFYNNEISEKSEIFDDQFSVERPDGSNFTLKIRSTKLEDSAMYFCASSSKRYNTEAFFGQGTRLTVV.

The rearrangement joins TRBV6-5 to TRBJ1-1; no firm D call. In germline, CDR1 is MNHEY, CDR2 SVGAGI. Trimming removed 0 bases from V and 2 bases from J, with 10 bases in between. CDR3 length: 15 amino acids. The CDR3 sequence is CASSYSREANTEAFF. The CDR3 nucleotides read TGTGCCAGCAGTTACTCGCGAGAGGCCAACACTGAAGCTTTCTTT.

The chain employs TRBV27 and TRBJ2-3; D is unclear. With 3 bases removed from V and 5 bases from J, the gap between germline ends came to 9 bases. This CDR3 has 13 residues. Germline V lookup: CDR1 MNHEY, CDR2 SMNVEV (reference sequence). The CDR3 spells CASSFQRGDTQYF. In DNA, the CDR3 is TGTGCCAGCAGTTTCCAGCGAGGAGATACGCAGTATTTT.

The chain couples TRBV5-4 to TRBJ2-7; TRBD2 agrees at 11 bases. Germline CDR1 SGHNT, CDR2 YYREEE (reference sequence). The CDR3 runs 17 residues. V was clipped by 0 bases and J by 5 bases; unmatched bases: 10. The CDR3 reads CASSLAGTSGVVDEQYF. CDR3 nucleotides: TGTGCCAGCAGCTTGGCCGGGACTAGCGGTGTTGTGGACGAGCAGTACTTC.

This chain links TRBV2 with TRBJ1-5; TRBD1 might be the D (5 bases). This CDR3 region has 13 residues. Trimming removed 6 bases at V and 9 bases at J, with 15 bases between. From germline, CDR1 is SNHLY and CDR2 FYNNEI. CDR3 in DNA: TGTGCCAGCAGCAGCGGGACCGCGCGGCCCCAGCATTTT. Translated, it gives CASSSGTARPQHF.

This chain uses TRBV29-1 with TRBJ1-2; 10 bases align to TRBD1. The CDR3 has 14 amino acids. J was trimmed by 4 bases and V by 3 bases; bases with no gene match: 5. Per germline, CDR1 SQVTM and CDR2 ANQGSEA. CDR3 protein: CSVDPGQGIYGYTF. DNA of the CDR3: TGCAGCGTTGATCCGGGACAGGGGATCTATGGCTACACCTTC.

The chain combines TRBV10-3 with TRBJ1-1; TRBD1 agrees at 7 bases. Trimming at V came to 4 bases and at J to 2 bases, leaving 4 bases not matched to a gene. Per the germline V gene, CDR1 is ENHRY and CDR2 is SYGVKD. The CDR3 consists of 14 residues. The CDR3 coding sequence is TGTGCCATCAGTGTGAGGGACAGAAACACTGAAGCTTTCTTT. Translation: CAISVRDRNTEAFF.

This chain uses TRBV27 with TRBJ1-6; D ambiguous. The CDR3 extends over 17 amino acids. V was cut by 3 bases and J by 5 bases, with 17 bases left in between. Germline assignment: CDR1 MNHEY and CDR2 SMNVEV (reference sequence). Here the CDR3 reads CASSFRAGLVNNSPLHF. CDR3 nucleotides: TGTGCCAGCAGTTTTCGCGCGGGATTGGTAAATAATTCACCCCTCCACTTT.

This chain links TRBV2 with TRBJ2-1, with D perhaps TRBD2 (6 bases). Per the germline V gene, CDR1 is SNHLY and CDR2 is FYNNEI. The ends were cut back, 5 bases at V and 2 bases at J, with 13 bases in the middle. The CDR3 contains 15 residues. CDR3 sequence (DNA): TGTGCCAGCAGTACCCAGGGAGGCGCCTACAATGAGCAGTTCTTC. It translates to CASSTQGGAYNEQFF.

This chain connects TRBV19 to TRBJ2-3; D might be TRBD2 (5 bases). V gave up 6 bases and J gave up 1 base, with 14 bases separating them. The CDR3 sequence is 15 residues long. The germline gives CDR1 LNHDA, CDR2 SQIVND (reference sequence). In DNA form, the CDR3 reads TGTGCCAGTAGAGCGGACCCATGGGGCACAGATACGCAGTATTTT. Translating it yields CASRADPWGTDTQYF. Drawing the rest from reference TRBV19 and TRBJ2-3, the complete variable domain is DGGITQSPKYLFRKEGQNVTLSCEQNLNHDAMYWYRQDPGQGLRLIYYSQIVNDFQKGDIAEGYSVSREKKESFPLTVTSAQKNPTAFYLCASRADPWGTDTQYFGPGTRLTVL.

The chain joins TRBV6-5 to TRBJ2-2; TRBD1 is a possible D gene (5 bases). The germline V gene has CDR1 MNHEY and CDR2 SVGAGI. The CDR3 consists of 12 residues. With 7 bases removed from V and 9 bases from J, the gap between germline ends came to 12 bases. The CDR3 region is CASNRPLRELFF. DNA for the CDR3: TGTGCCAGCAACAGGCCTCTGCGGGAGCTGTTTTTT.

CDR3 in amino acids: CSASGVGSGVPSSYEQYF. The CDR3 bases are TGCAGTGCTAGTGGTGTCGGTAGCGGGGTCCCGAGCTCCTACGAGCAGTACTTC. The chain joins TRBV20-1 to TRBJ2-7; 8 bases are shared with TRBD2. This CDR3 comprises 18 residues. V lost 3 bases and J lost 0; bases outside the gene matches: 16. The germline V gene has CDR1 DFQATT and CDR2 SNEGSKA (reference sequence).

This chain links TRBV28 with TRBJ1-2, with D unresolved. Germline V gene lookup returns CDR1 MDHEN and CDR2 SYDVKM. This CDR3 comprises 16 residues. V lost 5 bases and J 0 bases, leaving 16 bases between the germline ends. CDR3 sequence: CASSLLREGANYGYTF. In DNA form, the CDR3 reads TGTGCCAGCAGTCTCCTCAGAGAGGGCGCTAACTATGGCTACACCTTC.

V gene TRBV6-1 combines with J gene TRBJ2-1, with D perhaps TRBD1 (6 bases). In germline, CDR1 is MNHNS, CDR2 SASEGT. V lost 0 bases, J lost 6 bases, and 9 bases lay in between. The CDR3 loop spans 14 amino acids. The CDR3 region has the DNA TGTGCCAGCAGTGAAGCGCAAGGGGGCAATGAGCAGTTCTTC. Translation gives CASSEAQGGNEQFF.

The chain uses TRBV4-1 and TRBJ1-1, with 7 bases lining up with TRBD1. V lost 2 bases to trimming and J lost 1 base; unmatched junction nucleotides: 4. This CDR3 spans 15 amino acids. The germline V gene has CDR1 MGHRA and CDR2 YSYEKL. The CDR3 nucleotides read TGCGCCAGCAGCCAATACGCAGGGGGGAACACTGAAGCTTTCTTT. This encodes CASSQYAGGNTEAFF.

This clone has a handful of counts. The chain uses TRBV6-6 and TRBJ1-1; D unclear. The CDR3 length is 12 residues. V gave up 10 bases and J gave up 2 bases, with 11 bases separating them. The germline V gene encodes CDR1 MNHNY and CDR2 SVGAGI (reference sequence). The CDR3 coding sequence is TGTGCCACTTCTAGGATAAACACTGAAGCTTTCTTT. This gives the protein CATSRINTEAFF.

The rearrangement links TRBV7-9 to TRBJ1-2, with D tentatively TRBD1 (5 bases). The CDR3 extends over 16 amino acids. Trimming pared 3 bases from V and 0 bases from J, leaving 14 bases between. Germline V CDR1 and CDR2: SEHNR, FQNEAQ (reference sequence). The CDR3 nucleotides are TGTGCCAGCAGCTTGGGCCACGGGGGGACTAACTATGGCTACACCTTC. Translated, it gives CASSLGHGGTNYGYTF.

Only a few counts were recorded for this clone. The chain links TRBV6-2 or TRBV6-3 to TRBJ1-5, with 8 bases lining up with TRBD1. Trimming removed 5 bases from V and 1 base from J; junction bases left unmatched: 7. CDR3 size: 16 residues. Germline-derived CDR1 and CDR2 are MNHEY and SVGEGT. CDR3: CASSPYRQGSNQPQHF. DNA of the CDR3: TGTGCCAGCAGTCCCTACAGACAGGGGAGCAATCAGCCCCAGCATTTT.

V is TRBV19 and J is TRBJ2-6; D is perhaps TRBD2 (6 bases). Germline assignment: CDR1 LNHDA and CDR2 SQIVND (reference sequence). V lost 5 bases, J lost 2 bases, and 13 bases lay in between. CDR3 size: 16 residues. The CDR3 protein is CASSLPAGTGANVLTF. In DNA form, the CDR3 reads TGTGCCAGTAGTCTGCCCGCGGGGACTGGGGCCAACGTCCTGACTTTC.

The V and J genes are TRBV27 and TRBJ2-1, with D uncertain. This CDR3 contains 14 residues. V was shortened by 2 bases and J by 0 bases, with 5 bases between the two germline ends. Germline CDR1 is MNHEY and CDR2 is SMNVEV (reference sequence). The CDR3 protein is CASSLAVSYNEQFF. The CDR3 DNA follows: TGTGCCAGCAGTTTAGCAGTCTCCTACAATGAGCAGTTCTTC.